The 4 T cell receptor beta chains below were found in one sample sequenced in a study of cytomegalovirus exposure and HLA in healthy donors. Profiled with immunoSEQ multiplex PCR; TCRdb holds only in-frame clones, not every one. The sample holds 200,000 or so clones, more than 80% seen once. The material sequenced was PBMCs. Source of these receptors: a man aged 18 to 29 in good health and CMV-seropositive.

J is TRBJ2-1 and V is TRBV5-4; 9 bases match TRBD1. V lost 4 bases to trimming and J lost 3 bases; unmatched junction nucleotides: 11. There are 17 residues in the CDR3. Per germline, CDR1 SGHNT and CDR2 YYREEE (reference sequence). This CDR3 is CASSGDLGTGIYNEQFF. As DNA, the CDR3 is TGTGCCAGCAGCGGGGATCTAGGGACAGGGATCTACAATGAGCAGTTCTTC.

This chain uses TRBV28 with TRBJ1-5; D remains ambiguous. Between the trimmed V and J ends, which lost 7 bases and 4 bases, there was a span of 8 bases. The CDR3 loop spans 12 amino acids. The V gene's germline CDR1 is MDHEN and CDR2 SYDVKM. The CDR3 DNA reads TGTGCCAGCACAACGCAGAATCAGCCCCAGCATTTT. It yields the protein CASTTQNQPQHF.

This CDR3 is CSVLPVQGLNGYTF. DNA of the CDR3: TGCAGCGTCCTCCCCGTACAGGGGCTCAATGGCTACACCTTC. The V gene is TRBV29-1, the J gene TRBJ1-2; 7 bases agree with TRBD1. The CDR3 runs to 14 residues. Per germline, CDR1 SQVTM and CDR2 ANQGSEA. With V trimmed by 6 bases and J by 6 bases, 13 bases remained unmatched.

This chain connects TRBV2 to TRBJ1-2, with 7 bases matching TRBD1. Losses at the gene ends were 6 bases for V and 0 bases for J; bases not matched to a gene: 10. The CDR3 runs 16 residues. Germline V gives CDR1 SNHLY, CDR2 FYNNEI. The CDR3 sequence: CASSVQGQPANYGYTF. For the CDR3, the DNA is TGTGCCAGCAGCGTACAGGGGCAGCCTGCTAACTATGGCTACACCTTC.